This TCR beta chain is from a study of blood T cell repertoires in COVID-19. Losses at the gene ends were 6 bases for V and 1 base for J; bases not matched to a gene: 5. Germline lookup yields CDR1 KGHDR and CDR2 SFDVKD. This CDR3 has 15 residues. Sequencing was performed with immunoSEQ multiplex PCR; in TCRdb, only in-frame clones are kept and a portion is missing. The table has over 75,000 clones, 85% to 90% seen once. This chain uses TRBV24-1 with TRBJ2-3, with 8 bases fitting TRBD1. What was sequenced was peripheral blood. The TCR was taken from a man between 45 and 60 years old with COVID-19, enrolled during active disease. The CDR3 sequence: CATSYRGVGTDTQYF. The CDR3 DNA reads as TGTGCCACCAGTTACAGGGGGGTTGGCACAGATACGCAGTATTTT.